Presented here are 32 T cell receptor beta chains from one specimen sequenced in a study of human CD4 T cells and Enterobacteriaceae. All CD4+ cells other than CD45RA+CCR7+CD95- naive cells were sorted as memory, over 95% pure. This table comes from immunoSEQ multiplex PCR, and its TCRdb copy is limited to in-frame clones, with some not included. The data contain 25,000 to 30,000 clones, more than 80% of them singletons. The source material was memory CD4+ T cells from blood. The receptors stem from a human donor in good health.

The genes are TRBV30 and TRBJ1-3, with a weak D call TRBD1 (5 bases). With 5 bases removed from V and 7 bases from J, the gap between germline ends came to 15 bases. In germline, CDR1 is GTSNPN, CDR2 SVGIG (reference sequence). The CDR3 spans 13 residues. The CDR3 bases are TGTGCCTGGGATGTGGGGCAAGGTAACACCATATATTTT. Amino acid sequence: CAWDVGQGNTIYF.

The rearrangement joins TRBV25-1 to TRBJ1-4; 8 bases match TRBD1. Unmatched junction bases numbered 4, after V lost 6 bases and J lost 4 bases. Looked up from germline, CDR1 is MGHDK and CDR2 is SYGVNS. CDR3 length equals 14 residues. The CDR3 nucleotides read TGTGCCAGCAGAGGGACAGGAAATAATGAAAAACTGTTTTTT. It yields the protein CASRGTGNNEKLFF.

The chain links TRBV11-2 to TRBJ2-5; 9 bases map to TRBD1. V trimming: 5 bases; J trimming: 5 bases; junction bases outside the gene matches: 9. The germline V gene has CDR1 SGHAT and CDR2 FQNNGV. CDR3 length: 15 amino acids. CDR3 coding DNA: TGTGCCAGCAGCAGAGGGACAGGGCCATGGGAGACCCAGTACTTC. Translated, it gives CASSRGTGPWETQYF.

The CDR3 DNA reads as TGTGCCAGCAGCCGGGGGGGTCTTAACTATGGCTACACCTTC. This sequence encodes CASSRGGLNYGYTF. J is TRBJ1-2 and V is TRBV5-4; TRBD1 might be the D (5 bases). The length of the CDR3 is 14 residues. The V gene's germline CDR1 is SGHNT and CDR2 YYREEE (reference sequence). Trimming removed 4 bases from V and 1 base from J, with 11 bases in between.

The chain couples TRBV11-2 to TRBJ2-2; D might be TRBD1 or TRBD2, each matching 5 bases. CDR1 is SGHAT and CDR2 is FQNNGV in the germline V gene. V lost 8 bases, J lost 0 bases, and 16 bases lay in between. This CDR3 is 16 amino acids long. CDR3 region: CASRPWDAANTGELFF. The DNA of the CDR3 is TGTGCCAGCCGCCCCTGGGACGCCGCGAACACCGGGGAGCTGTTTTTT. Full variable domain (rest looked up from reference TRBV11-2 and TRBJ2-2): EAGVAQSPRYKIIEKRQSVAFWCNPISGHATLYWYQQILGQGPKLLIQFQNNGVVDDSQLPKDRFSAERLKGVDSTLKIQPAKLEDSAVYLCASRPWDAANTGELFFGEGSRLTVL.

This chain links TRBV18 with TRBJ2-7; D may be TRBD1 (6 bases). V lost 2 bases to trimming and J lost 2 bases, with 16 bases between them. The CDR3 has 16 amino acids. CDR1 KGHSH and CDR2 LQKENI come from the germline V gene. As DNA, the CDR3 is TGTGCCAGCTCACCAGGTTTCGGGACACCTCCCTACGAGCAGTACTTC. The encoded protein is CASSPGFGTPPYEQYF.

Concerning this clone itself: The junction and the germline gene differ at one end; a read error may be behind it. The chain combines TRBV27 with TRBJ2-1; D is possibly TRBD2 (5 bases). Germline CDR1 MNHEY, CDR2 SMNVEV (reference sequence). The CDR3 runs 15 residues. The CDR3 DNA sequence: TGTGCCAGCAGTTATGCGGGCGTCTCCGACAATGAGCAGTTCTTC. It codes for CASSYAGVSDNEQFF.

CDR3 in DNA: TGTGCCAGTAGGAGACAGGACAGACTGAACTATGGCTACACCTTC. Translation gives CASRRQDRLNYGYTF. The chain links TRBV19 to TRBJ1-2; tentative D call: TRBD1 (6 bases). V was clipped by 6 bases and J by 2 bases, with 16 bases between them. Germline values: CDR1 LNHDA, CDR2 SQIVND (reference sequence). The CDR3 is 15 amino acids.

The chain uses TRBV14 and TRBJ1-4; D is possibly TRBD1 (6 bases). V was cut by 6 bases and J by 8 bases, with 16 bases left in between. The CDR3 covers 14 residues. Germline loops: CDR1 SGHDN, CDR2 FVKESK. The CDR3 reads CASSVQGWREKLFF. The CDR3 DNA reads TGTGCCAGCAGTGTACAGGGTTGGAGAGAAAAACTGTTTTTT. The full variable domain, rest sourced from reference TRBV14 and TRBJ1-4, is EAGVTQFPSHSVIEKGQTVTLRCDPISGHDNLYWYRRVMGKEIKFLLHFVKESKQDESGMPNNRFLAERTGGTYSTLKVQPAELEDSGVYFCASSVQGWREKLFFGSGTQLSVL.

The rearrangement joins TRBV5-1 to TRBJ2-7; TRBD2 agrees at 7 bases. The CDR3 loop spans 15 amino acids. The V segment lost 6 bases and the J segment 2 bases; nucleotides outside the gene matches: 11. Germline V gene data show CDR1 as SGHRS and CDR2 as YFSETQ. The chain's CDR3 is CASKTRASGTYEQYF. The DNA of the CDR3 is TGCGCCAGCAAAACTCGGGCTAGCGGCACCTACGAGCAGTACTTC.

This chain links TRBV18 with TRBJ2-5; perhaps TRBD1 as D (6 bases). This CDR3 has 15 residues. V shed 3 bases and J shed 3 bases, with 14 bases lying between them. Germline V gene lookup returns CDR1 KGHSH and CDR2 LQKENI. This chain's CDR3 is CASSPQGPMKETQYF. Written as DNA, the CDR3 is TGTGCCAGCTCACCCCAGGGGCCTATGAAAGAGACCCAGTACTTC.

The V gene is TRBV29-1, the J gene TRBJ1-2; TRBD1 agrees at 8 bases. In germline, CDR1 is SQVTM, CDR2 ANQGSEA. The V gene end was trimmed by 3 bases and the J gene end by 5 bases; junction bases not matched to a gene: 5. The CDR3 covers 13 residues. CDR3 nucleotides: TGCAGCGTTGATAAACGGACAGGGTATGGCTACACCTTC. As protein: CSVDKRTGYGYTF.

This clone has more than one count but fewer than ten. The gene calls are TRBV5-1 and TRBJ1-4; D possibly corresponds to TRBD1 (6 bases). V was pared by 0 bases and J by 8 bases, with 17 bases between. The CDR3 sequence is 16 residues long. CDR1 is SGHRS, CDR2 YFSETQ, per germline. The CDR3 region has the DNA TGCGCCAGCAGCTTGGGAGATTACAGGGCTGGCGAAAAACTGTTTTTT. It yields the protein CASSLGDYRAGEKLFF.

This rearrangement joins TRBV6-1 to TRBJ2-5; TRBD2 agrees at 11 bases. Germline lookup yields CDR1 MNHNS and CDR2 SASEGT. The CDR3 has 15 residues. The V and J ends lost 2 bases and 11 bases, in that order; junction bases with no gene match: 10. The CDR3 DNA follows: TGTGCCAGCAGTGAATCACTAGCGGGGGTTTTTAGTCAGTACTTC. Its protein product is CASSESLAGVFSQYF.

The chain recombines TRBV6-1 with TRBJ1-2; a possible D gene is TRBD1 (5 bases). CDR1 MNHNS and CDR2 SASEGT come from the germline V gene. V was trimmed by 6 bases and J by 6 bases, leaving 17 bases between them. This CDR3 has 14 amino acids. CDR3 sequence: CASRYQMGVDGYTF. CDR3 DNA: TGTGCCAGCAGATACCAGATGGGGGTCGATGGCTACACCTTC.

This clone appeared a few times. Because the CDR3 is missing its conserved closing phenylalanine or tryptophan, this is likely a read error. The limits of the CDR3 on the DNA are not certain, so only TCRdb's listed CDR3 is given. V is TRBV5-8 and J is TRBJ1-1; TRBD1 was called by the table and not checked on the DNA. The CDR3 length equals 12 residues, ends included. CDR1 and CDR2 (germline): SGHTS, YDEGEE. CDR3: CASSLSRGDRIG.

V is TRBV11-2 and J is TRBJ2-2, with 12 bases aligning to TRBD1. The CDR3 loop spans 16 amino acids. Looked up from germline, CDR1 is SGHAT and CDR2 is FQNNGV. V was pared by 5 bases and J by 6 bases, with 7 bases of the junction left unmatched. The CDR3 reads CASSPRGTGGSGELFF. Here the CDR3 DNA reads TGTGCCAGCAGCCCGAGGGGGACAGGGGGCTCCGGGGAGCTGTTTTTT. Using reference TRBV11-2 and TRBJ2-2 for the parts outside the CDR3, the full variable domain is EAGVAQSPRYKIIEKRQSVAFWCNPISGHATLYWYQQILGQGPKLLIQFQNNGVVDDSQLPKDRFSAERLKGVDSTLKIQPAKLEDSAVYLCASSPRGTGGSGELFFGEGSRLTVL.

The chain joins TRBV4-2 to TRBJ2-3; TRBD2 matches 11 bases. The CDR3 is 16 amino acids. Germline assignment: CDR1 LGHNA and CDR2 YNFKEQ. V shed 0 bases and J 6 bases; nucleotides not matched to a gene: 5. The DNA of the CDR3 is TGTGCCAGCAGCCAAGATAGGGCTAGCGGGGGGGATACGCAGTATTTT. Translating gives CASSQDRASGGDTQYF.

The chain joins TRBV6-5 to TRBJ1-2; the D gene is possibly TRBD1 (5 bases). CDR1 and CDR2 from the germline V gene are MNHEY and SVGAGI. This CDR3 has 15 amino acids. With 0 bases removed from V and 4 bases from J, the gap between germline ends came to 12 bases. The DNA of the CDR3 is TGTGCCAGCAGTTACTCGAGAGCGGGGGGCTATGGCTACACCTTC. As protein: CASSYSRAGGYGYTF.

The rearrangement links TRBV11-2 to TRBJ2-3; TRBD2 agrees at 7 bases. CDR1 SGHAT and CDR2 FQNNGV come from the germline V gene. The CDR3 loop spans 19 amino acids. Trimming removed 3 bases from V and 3 bases from J; junction bases left unmatched: 18. CDR3 bases: TGTGCCAGCAGCTTGCAGGGCGGGAGCGGCTATCTAGCAACAGATACGCAGTATTTT. Amino acid sequence: CASSLQGGSGYLATDTQYF.

This clone was recorded once. This chain uses TRBV6-4 with TRBJ2-1, with unresolved D. Germline lookup yields CDR1 MRHNA and CDR2 SNTAGT. CDR3 length equals 10 residues. Trimming stripped 7 bases from V and 9 bases from J, with 7 bases between. The CDR3 nucleotides are TGTGCCAGCACACTCCTTGAGCAGTTCTTC. Its translation is CASTLLEQFF.

This chain links TRBV2 with TRBJ1-3, with a tentative D call TRBD1 (5 bases). V lost 5 bases, J lost 4 bases, and 15 bases lay in between. The CDR3 is made up of 15 amino acids. Germline values: CDR1 SNHLY, CDR2 FYNNEI. In DNA, the CDR3 is TGTGCCAGCAGTCCCCTGCGGGGCGCAGGAAACACCATATATTTT. Protein: CASSPLRGAGNTIYF.

The gene calls are TRBV13 and TRBJ1-1, with D tentatively TRBD1 (5 bases). This CDR3 comprises 14 residues. CDR1 is PRHDT, CDR2 FYEKMQ, per germline (reference sequence). V dropped 5 bases and J dropped 6 bases, with 16 bases sitting between them. The CDR3 sequence: CASSMGRDHPEAFF. As DNA, the CDR3 is TGTGCCAGCAGCATGGGAAGGGACCACCCTGAAGCTTTCTTT.

This chain uses TRBV7-9 with TRBJ2-7; D is perhaps TRBD2 (7 bases). Germline V lookup: CDR1 SEHNR, CDR2 FQNEAQ (reference sequence). Trimming removed 5 bases from V and 1 base from J, with 15 bases in between. This CDR3 has 15 residues. The CDR3 loop reads CASSPRGGGSYEQYF. The CDR3 DNA follows: TGTGCCAGCAGCCCAAGGGGGGGTGGGTCCTACGAGCAGTACTTC.

This rearrangement joins TRBV27 to TRBJ1-5; D is unresolved. Trimming shortened V by 2 bases and J by 6 bases, and 8 bases separated the two germline ends. The CDR3 spans 13 residues. CDR1 and CDR2 (germline): MNHEY, SMNVEV (reference sequence). This chain's CDR3 is CASSLQIRQPQHF. The CDR3 coding sequence is TGTGCCAGCAGTTTACAAATTCGTCAGCCCCAGCATTTT.

The chain uses TRBV6-6 and TRBJ2-6; 7 bases align to TRBD1. This CDR3 spans 13 amino acids. CDR1 and CDR2 from the germline V gene are MNHNY and SVGAGI (reference sequence). This CDR3 is CAGTVSGANVLTF. The CDR3 DNA reads as TGTGCAGGGACAGTTAGCGGGGCCAACGTCCTGACTTTC.

J is TRBJ1-3 and V is TRBV18, with 7 nucleotides matching TRBD1. Trimming at V came to 3 bases and at J to 0 bases, leaving 2 bases not matched to a gene. Germline V gene sequence: CDR1 KGHSH, CDR2 LQKENI. The CDR3 is made up of 15 amino acids. The CDR3 protein is CASSPQGDSGNTIYF. The DNA of the CDR3 is TGTGCCAGCTCACCCCAGGGGGACTCTGGAAACACCATATATTTT.

CDR3 residues: CASSYAGRGSEQYF. CDR3 DNA sequence: TGTGCCAGCAGTTACGCGGGCAGGGGTAGCGAGCAGTACTTC. The V gene is TRBV28, the J gene TRBJ2-7; TRBD1 might be the D (6 bases). In germline, CDR1 is MDHEN, CDR2 SYDVKM. The CDR3 contains 14 residues. V was clipped by 4 bases and J by 6 bases, with 16 bases between them.

This clone has only one observation. This rearrangement joins TRBV7-9 to TRBJ1-1; D gene ambiguous. V was trimmed by 1 base and J by 1 base, leaving 19 bases between them. This CDR3 is built from 18 residues. Per germline, CDR1 SEHNR and CDR2 FQNEAQ (reference sequence). The CDR3 protein is CASSLVPPYEVKNTEAFF. The CDR3 DNA reads TGTGCCAGCAGCTTAGTTCCACCGTACGAGGTAAAGAACACTGAAGCTTTCTTT. The entire variable domain, with the rest obtained from reference TRBV7-9 and TRBJ1-1, is as follows: DTGVSQNPRHKITKRGQNVTFRCDPISEHNRLYWYRQTLGQGPEFLTYFQNEAQLEKSRLLSDRFSAERPKGSFSTLEIQRTEQGDSAMYLCASSLVPPYEVKNTEAFFGQGTRLTVV.

This clone was seen only a few times. The chain has TRBV6-5 and TRBJ2-1; 13 nucleotides match TRBD2. The V and J ends lost 6 bases and 13 bases, in that order; junction bases with no gene match: 6. The CDR3 runs 13 residues. Germline V gene sequence: CDR1 MNHEY, CDR2 SVGAGI. The CDR3 DNA sequence: TGTGCCAGCAGCCGGACTAGCGGGAGTTCACAGTTCTTC. Translated: CASSRTSGSSQFF.

The rearrangement uses TRBV7-2 and TRBJ2-5, with D perhaps TRBD2 (5 bases). V lost 1 base to trimming and J lost 5 bases, with 11 bases between them. From germline, CDR1 is SGHTA and CDR2 FQGNSA. This CDR3 comprises 14 residues. The CDR3 is CASSLERVGETQYF. CDR3 coding DNA: TGTGCCAGCAGCTTAGAGAGGGTTGGGGAGACCCAGTACTTC.

The V call is TRBV27, the J call TRBJ1-2, with D uncertain. The CDR3 has 16 amino acids. Trimming removed 4 bases from V and 4 bases from J, with 19 bases in between. Per the germline V gene, CDR1 is MNHEY and CDR2 is SMNVEV (reference sequence). The chain's CDR3 is CASSSHLGGNSYGYTF. The CDR3 DNA is TGTGCCAGCAGTTCCCATTTGGGAGGAAACTCCTATGGCTACACCTTC.